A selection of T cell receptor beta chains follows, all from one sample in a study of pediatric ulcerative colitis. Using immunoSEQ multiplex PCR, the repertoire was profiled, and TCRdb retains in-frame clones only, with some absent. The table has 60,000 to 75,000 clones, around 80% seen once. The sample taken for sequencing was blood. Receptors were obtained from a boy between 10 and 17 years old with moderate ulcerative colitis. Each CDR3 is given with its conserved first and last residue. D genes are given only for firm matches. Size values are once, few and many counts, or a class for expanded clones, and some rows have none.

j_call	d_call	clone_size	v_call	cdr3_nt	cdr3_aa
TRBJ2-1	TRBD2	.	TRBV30	TGTGCCTGGAGTTCGGTAGCGGGAGGTTACAATGAGCAGTTCTTC	CAWSSVAGGYNEQFF
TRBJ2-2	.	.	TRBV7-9	TGTGCCAGCAGCTTAACCCCTTCCACAGGGACCGGGGAGCTGTTTTTT	CASSLTPSTGTGELFF
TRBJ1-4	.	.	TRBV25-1	TGTGCCAGCAGTGAAGGGGAAAAACTGTTTTTT	CASSEGEKLFF
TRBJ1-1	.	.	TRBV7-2	TGTGCCAGCAGTAGGAGGGTTGCTGAAGCTTTCTTT	CASSRRVAEAFF
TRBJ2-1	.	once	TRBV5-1	TGCGCCAGCAGCGTACAACAGGGGGGGAATGAGCAGTTCTTC	CASSVQQGGNEQFF
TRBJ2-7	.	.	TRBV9	TGTGCCAGCAGCGTCACCCACGGAGGTTACGAGCAGTACTTC	CASSVTHGGYEQYF
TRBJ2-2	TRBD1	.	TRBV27	TGTGCCAGCAGTTTATGGGTTGGGGGGACAGGGGACACCGGGGAGCTGTTTTTT	CASSLWVGGTGDTGELFF
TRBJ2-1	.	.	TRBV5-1	TGCGCCAGCAGCCAAGGCTACAATGAGCAGTTCTTC	CASSQGYNEQFF
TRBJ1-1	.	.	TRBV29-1	TGCAGCGTTGAACTGACAGGAAAGAACACTGAAGCTTTCTTT	CSVELTGKNTEAFF
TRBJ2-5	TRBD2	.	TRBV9	TGTGCCAGCAGCGGGACTAGCGGTTACCAAGAGACCCAGTACTTC	CASSGTSGYQETQYF
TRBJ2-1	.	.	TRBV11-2	TGTGCCAGCAGCTTGGGCGTTTCTGCCTACAATGAGCAGTTCTTC	CASSLGVSAYNEQFF